The 3 T cell receptor beta chains listed next were all sequenced from one sample in a study of T-cell reconstitution after alpha-beta-depleted transplantation in children. A TCRbeta library incorporating unique molecular identifiers was prepared. MiXCR, run by TCRdb on the PCR reads, gives a single entry per CDR3 protein. The sample has approximately 230,000 distinct CDR3 sequences, 20% to 30% seen once. Sequenced material: PBMCs, mostly from graft donor cells, taken 360 days after TCRalphabeta/CD19-depleted stem cell transplant. These receptors all stem from a female patient between 2 and 15 years old who had a stem cell transplant for congenital amegakaryocytic thrombocytopenia, so the T cells may come from the graft donor.

Note on this clonotype: A read error may be the cause here, since a much bigger clone is one base away. J is TRBJ2-1 and V is TRBV4-2; possibly TRBD2 for D (6 bases). The V and J ends lost 1 base and 7 bases respectively, with 23 bases between them. This CDR3 comprises 18 residues. Germline V gene sequence: CDR1 LGHNA, CDR2 YNFKEQ. The CDR3 loop is CASSQVPYAAMAGNEQFF. The CDR3 DNA is TGTGCCAGCAGCCAAGTTCCTTATGCGGCAATGGCGGGAAATGAGCAGTTCTTC.

This clonotype turned up a few times. V usage is TRBV27 and J usage is TRBJ1-1; D call uncertain. Germline CDR1 MNHEY, CDR2 SMNVEV (reference sequence). Trimming shortened V by 3 bases and J by 0 bases, and 14 bases separated the two germline ends. The CDR3 loop spans 16 amino acids. The CDR3 here is CASSFYSGTMNTEAFF. In DNA form, the CDR3 reads TGTGCCAGCAGTTTCTACAGCGGAACTATGAACACTGAAGCTTTCTTT.

The V call is TRBV19, the J call TRBJ2-2; 7 bases are a match to TRBD1. Germline assignment: CDR1 LNHDA and CDR2 SQIVND (reference sequence). The CDR3 runs to 16 residues. V was clipped by 1 base and J by 1 base; unmatched bases: 3. In DNA form, the CDR3 reads TGTGCCAGTAGTATAGGAAGGGGGCGGAACACCGGGGAGCTGTTTTTT. Translation: CASSIGRGRNTGELFF.